The 19 T cell receptor beta chains given below trace back to one sample, sequenced in a study of T-cell reconstitution after alpha-beta-depleted transplantation in children. Unique molecular identifiers were built into the TCRbeta library. TCRdb reprocessed the PCR reads with MiXCR, giving one entry per CDR3 protein. The sample carries 450,000 to 600,000 distinct CDR3 sequences, about 18% recorded once. This material consisted of PBMCs from the stem cell graft donor, taken from the stem cell graft. The receptors were gathered from a human donor who donated a stem cell graft to a child with acute lymphoblastic leukemia.

In its sample, this clonotype was seen a few times. This chain joins TRBV7-3 and TRBJ1-1, with 7 positions matching TRBD1. The CDR3 runs to 15 residues. The ends lost 5 bases at V and 6 bases at J; junction bases unmatched: 12. Germline CDR1 SGHTA, CDR2 FQGTGA. CDR3 amino acids: CASSLDRVGNAEAFF. CDR3 nucleotides: TGTGCCAGCAGCCTTGACAGGGTCGGTAACGCTGAAGCTTTCTTT.

This chain uses TRBV11-1 with TRBJ1-1, with D perhaps matching TRBD1 (6 bases). Germline V gives CDR1 SGHAT, CDR2 FQDESV (reference sequence). The CDR3 sequence is 16 residues long. V was cut by 1 base and J by 1 base, with 13 bases left in between. The CDR3 bases are TGTGCCAGCAGCTTAGGGCAGGGGAAACCGAACACTGAAGCTTTCTTT. Protein product: CASSLGQGKPNTEAFF. The variable domain in full, completed from reference TRBV11-1 and TRBJ1-1, reads EAEVAQSPRYKITEKSQAVAFWCDPISGHATLYWYRQILGQGPELLVQFQDESVVDDSQLPKDRFSAERLKGVDSTLKIQPAELGDSAMYLCASSLGQGKPNTEAFFGQGTRLTVV.

The chain uses TRBV10-3 and TRBJ2-3; 9 bases align to TRBD2. The ends lost 6 bases at V and 0 bases at J; junction bases unmatched: 7. Germline assignment: CDR1 ENHRY and CDR2 SYGVKD. The CDR3 runs 16 residues. This chain's CDR3 is CAISPTSGRSTDTQYF. For the CDR3, the DNA is TGTGCCATCAGCCCGACTAGCGGACGTAGCACAGATACGCAGTATTTT.

This clonotype was seen only a few times. An end of the junction does not agree with germline; a read error may underlie this. The chain employs TRBV6-1 and TRBJ2-1; 16 bases align to TRBD2. The germline gives CDR1 MNHNS, CDR2 SASEGT. This CDR3 contains 16 residues. The CDR3 region has the DNA TGTGCCAGCAGGGAAGGGACTAGCGGGAGGGACGATGAGCAGTTCTTC. Its protein is CASREGTSGRDDEQFF.

The rearrangement links TRBV6-5 to TRBJ1-2; D remains unclear. With 4 bases removed from V and 3 bases from J, the gap between germline ends came to 15 bases. The CDR3 has 15 residues. The germline V gene has CDR1 MNHEY and CDR2 SVGAGI. DNA of the CDR3: TGTGCCAGCAGTTCTACCCCTACCCTCCACTATGGCTACACCTTC. This gives the protein CASSSTPTLHYGYTF.

This chain uses TRBV5-1 with TRBJ2-7; 8 nucleotides align to TRBD1. Looked up from germline, CDR1 is SGHRS and CDR2 is YFSETQ. The CDR3 has 14 residues. Trimming cost V 6 bases and J 2 bases; bases outside gene matches: 7. DNA for the CDR3: TGCGCCAGCACCTCTCGGACAGGGACCTACGAGCAGTACTTC. This sequence encodes CASTSRTGTYEQYF.

The gene calls are TRBV12-3 or TRBV12-4 and TRBJ2-7; TRBD1 might be the D (6 bases). V lost 6 bases and J 5 bases, leaving 20 bases between the germline ends. There are 15 residues in the CDR3. The CDR3 nucleotides are TGTGCCAGCAGCCCCGGGACACCGAGAAGCCACGAGCAGTACTTC. Translation gives CASSPGTPRSHEQYF.

The V gene is TRBV4-2, the J gene TRBJ2-1; D is possibly TRBD1 or TRBD2 (5 bases each). V was shortened by 0 bases and J by 5 bases, with 23 bases between the two germline ends. Germline V lookup: CDR1 LGHNA, CDR2 YNFKEQ. The CDR3 covers 19 residues. The CDR3 bases are TGTGCCAGCAGCCAAGATCGGGGCTGGGCCCGATTAGCTCACAATGAGCAGTTCTTC. Translated: CASSQDRGWARLAHNEQFF.

This rearrangement joins TRBV12-3 or TRBV12-4 to TRBJ2-1; 9 positions match TRBD2. V was pared by 3 bases and J by 8 bases, with 14 bases of the junction left unmatched. The CDR3 length is 17 residues. CDR3 nucleotide sequence: TGTGCCAGCAGTTTCGGGGCGGGAGGGCCTTATAGCGATGAGCAGTTCTTC. Its translation is CASSFGAGGPYSDEQFF.

In its sample, this clonotype was seen many times. The chain employs TRBV12-3 or TRBV12-4 and TRBJ2-3; TRBD2 aligns across 9 bases. The ends lost 5 bases at V and 2 bases at J; junction bases unmatched: 11. The CDR3 is 17 amino acids. Here the CDR3 DNA reads TGTGCCAGCAGTATTAATGTAGCGGGAGCACCCACAGATACGCAGTATTTT. Translation gives CASSINVAGAPTDTQYF.

This sequence joins TRBV15 and TRBJ2-7; TRBD2 matches at 7 bases. Per germline, CDR1 LNHNV and CDR2 YYDKDF (reference sequence). The CDR3 runs to 15 residues. Germline trimming cut 5 bases from V and 0 bases from J; bases unmatched to any gene: 7. CDR3 sequence (DNA): TGTGCCACCAGCTACGGACTAGGTCTCTCCTACGAGCAGTACTTC. Protein: CATSYGLGLSYEQYF. Complete variable domain (other parts from reference TRBV15 and TRBJ2-7): DAMVIQNPRYQVTQFGKPVTLSCSQTLNHNVMYWYQQKSSQAPKLLFHYYDKDFNNEADTPDNFQSRRPNTSFCFLDIRSPGLGDTAMYLCATSYGLGLSYEQYFGPGTRLTVT.

The table lists this clonotype with a few counts. This chain joins TRBV5-1 and TRBJ2-1, with 12 bases identical to TRBD1. Germline V gene data show CDR1 as SGHRS and CDR2 as YFSETQ. Losses at the gene ends were 4 bases for V and 9 bases for J; bases not matched to a gene: 5. This CDR3 has 14 residues. In nucleotides, the CDR3 is TGCGCCAGCAGCCCCGGGACAGGGGGCACTGAGCAGTTCTTC. It is translated as CASSPGTGGTEQFF.

The rearrangement joins TRBV29-1 to TRBJ2-5, with 7 positions matching TRBD1. Trimming cost V 7 bases and J 3 bases; bases outside gene matches: 5. CDR1 SQVTM and CDR2 ANQGSEA come from the germline V gene. The CDR3 is 12 amino acids. The DNA of the CDR3 is TGCAGCGGATACAGGGGTGAAGAGACCCAGTACTTC. It specifies CSGYRGEETQYF.

This clonotype was counted only a few times. The chain carries TRBV7-6 and TRBJ2-1; D tentatively reads TRBD1 or TRBD2 (5 bases each). The germline gives CDR1 SGHVS, CDR2 FNYEAQ. The germline V and J ends were trimmed by 2 bases and 9 bases, with 14 bases remaining between them. CDR3 size: 14 residues. The CDR3: CASSLLGTDREQFF. The CDR3 DNA follows: TGTGCCAGCAGCTTATTGGGGACGGACCGTGAGCAGTTCTTC.

This clonotype was counted only a few times. The J gene is TRBJ1-2, the V gene TRBV27; TRBD1 matches at 9 bases. The CDR3 totals 15 residues. With V trimmed by 2 bases and J by 7 bases, 8 bases remained unmatched. The germline V gene encodes CDR1 MNHEY and CDR2 SMNVEV (reference sequence). CDR3 amino acids: CASSLKGQGIGGYTF. CDR3 nucleotide sequence: TGTGCCAGCAGTTTAAAAGGACAGGGGATTGGTGGCTACACCTTC.

This clonotype was observed a few times. The chain couples TRBV20-1 to TRBJ1-2, with D perhaps matching TRBD1 (5 bases). The germline V and J ends were trimmed by 0 bases and 4 bases, with 9 bases remaining between them. CDR1 is DFQATT and CDR2 is SNEGSKA in the germline V gene (reference sequence). The CDR3 runs 13 residues. Written as DNA, the CDR3 is TGCAGTGCTAGAGAGTGGGACTTCTATGGCTACACCTTC. Translation gives CSAREWDFYGYTF.

The chain joins TRBV9 to TRBJ2-7; TRBD2 matches 12 bases. V lost 4 bases to trimming and J lost 3 bases; unmatched junction nucleotides: 11. Germline-derived CDR1 and CDR2 are SGDLS and YYNGEE. This CDR3 has 17 residues. Here the CDR3 reads CASSPGLAGHKFYEQYF. The CDR3 DNA is TGTGCCAGCAGCCCTGGACTAGCGGGACACAAATTCTACGAGCAGTACTTC.

CDR3 bases: TGTGCCAGCAGCTTAGAAGGGGCGCACTACGAGCAGTACTTC. Protein: CASSLEGAHYEQYF. V and J are TRBV11-2 and TRBJ2-7; maybe TRBD1 (5 bases). V lost 0 bases, J lost 3 bases, and 9 bases lay in between. This CDR3 is 14 amino acids long. Germline CDR1 SGHAT, CDR2 FQNNGV.

The chain uses TRBV29-1 and TRBJ1-3; D gene ambiguous. Germline V gene sequence: CDR1 SQVTM, CDR2 ANQGSEA. The CDR3 totals 12 residues. V shed 6 bases and J shed 3 bases, with 9 bases lying between them. The CDR3 sequence: CSVAFGGNTIYF. The CDR3 DNA reads as TGCAGCGTCGCGTTTGGTGGAAACACCATATATTTT.